The 29 T cell receptor beta chains below all came from one sample that was sequenced in a study of blood T cell repertoires in COVID-19. Sequencing used immunoSEQ multiplex PCR; TCRdb keeps in-frame clones, though not all of them. Of 120,000 to 150,000 clones in the sample, roughly 80% were seen once. Sequences were obtained from peripheral blood. Receptors were obtained from a human donor in a cohort sampled during active COVID-19.

The chain uses TRBV4-1 and TRBJ2-5; D possibly corresponds to TRBD2 (5 bases). There are 17 residues in the CDR3. The V end lost 0 bases, the J end lost 5 bases, and 19 bases lay between the germline ends. Germline CDR1 MGHRA, CDR2 YSYEKL. This CDR3 is CASSQDGTRGGAETQYF. CDR3 sequence (DNA): TGCGCCAGCAGCCAAGATGGAACCCGCGGAGGAGCGGAGACCCAGTACTTC.

The genes are TRBV12-5 and TRBJ1-3; D gene uncertain. V was pared by 0 bases and J by 0 bases, with 15 bases between. The germline gives CDR1 LGHNT, CDR2 FRNRAP. The CDR3 length is 18 residues. The CDR3: CASGLVLGSGRSGNTIYF. The CDR3 DNA sequence: TGTGCTAGTGGTTTGGTACTAGGCTCAGGACGCTCTGGAAACACCATATATTTT.

This chain connects TRBV29-1 to TRBJ2-7; 7 nucleotides align to TRBD1. Per the germline V gene, CDR1 is SQVTM and CDR2 is ANQGSEA. The CDR3 contains 13 residues. The V gene end was trimmed by 6 bases and the J gene end by 2 bases; junction bases not matched to a gene: 7. DNA for the CDR3: TGCAGCGTACGGACAGGCCGAACCTACGAGCAGTACTTC. Translation gives CSVRTGRTYEQYF.

The V and J genes are TRBV3-1 (or the pseudogene TRBV3-2) and TRBJ1-6; D is undetermined. Germline lookup yields CDR1 LGHDT and CDR2 YNNKEL (reference sequence). The CDR3 extends over 13 amino acids. The germline V and J ends were trimmed by 4 bases and 2 bases, with 3 bases remaining between them. The CDR3 DNA follows: TGTGCCAGCAGCCCGGCCTATAATTCACCCCTCCACTTT. Its protein product is CASSPAYNSPLHF.

In DNA, the CDR3 is TGTGCCAGTACCCAAGACGGGTTAGGTTCACCCCTCCACTTT. The encoded protein is CASTQDGLGSPLHF. The genes are TRBV19 and TRBJ1-6; D remains unclear. The germline V gene has CDR1 LNHDA and CDR2 SQIVND (reference sequence). V was clipped by 7 bases and J by 9 bases, with 16 bases between them. This CDR3 contains 14 residues.

This clone occurred once. The chain has TRBV3-1 (or the pseudogene TRBV3-2) and TRBJ1-1; 7 bases agree with TRBD1. The CDR3 length is 14 residues. Unmatched junction bases numbered 3, after V lost 4 bases and J lost 1 base. Per germline, CDR1 LGHDT and CDR2 YNNKEL (reference sequence). CDR3 DNA: TGTGCCAGCAGCCTTGGACAGGCGAACACTGAAGCTTTCTTT. Translated: CASSLGQANTEAFF.

The CDR3 region has the DNA TGTGCCAGCAGTTCGGGGACAGCTGCCGGGACTGAAGCTTTCTTT. Translation gives CASSSGTAAGTEAFF. This chain links TRBV27 with TRBJ1-1; 7 positions match TRBD1. This CDR3 region has 15 residues. V lost 4 bases, J lost 5 bases, and 10 bases stayed unmatched. Looked up from germline, CDR1 is MNHEY and CDR2 is SMNVEV (reference sequence).

The chain carries TRBV28 and TRBJ2-1; D perhaps matches TRBD1 (5 bases). Germline V gene sequence: CDR1 MDHEN, CDR2 SYDVKM. The CDR3 is made up of 12 amino acids. V gave up 4 bases and J gave up 5 bases, with 6 bases separating them. In DNA, the CDR3 is TGTGCCAGCAGTTGGGGCCACAATGAGCAGTTCTTC. This sequence encodes CASSWGHNEQFF.

The chain recombines TRBV30 with TRBJ1-6; no definite D call. Germline CDR1 GTSNPN, CDR2 SVGIG (reference sequence). The CDR3 contains 13 residues. V was trimmed by 4 bases and J by 8 bases, leaving 12 bases between them. In DNA form, the CDR3 reads TGTGCCTGGACCGCTGATCGAGATTCACCCCTCCACTTT. Protein: CAWTADRDSPLHF.

This clone was detected a few times. In DNA, the CDR3 is TGTGCCAGAAGCCAAGACAGGGATAATTCACCCCTCCACTTT. Encoded protein: CARSQDRDNSPLHF. V and J are TRBV5-3 and TRBJ1-6, with 7 bases aligning to TRBD1. TRBV5-3 is known as an ORF, though its function is uncertain. With 4 bases clipped from V and 5 bases from J, the junction kept 3 bases outside the gene matches. CDR3 length: 14 amino acids.

The genes are TRBV29-1 and TRBJ2-5; 8 nucleotides line up with TRBD2. CDR3 length: 15 residues. Germline V gene data show CDR1 as SQVTM and CDR2 as ANQGSEA. V shed 4 bases and J 6 bases; nucleotides not matched to a gene: 13. For the CDR3, the DNA is TGCAGCGTTGGGTCACCAGCGGGAGTTGTGAAGACCCAGTACTTC. Encoded protein: CSVGSPAGVVKTQYF.

The chain recombines TRBV5-1 with TRBJ2-2, with 7 nucleotides matching TRBD2. V lost 1 base to trimming and J lost 5 bases; unmatched junction nucleotides: 8. Germline-derived CDR1 and CDR2 are SGHRS and YFSETQ. The CDR3 consists of 16 residues. The CDR3 nucleotides are TGCGCCAGCAGCTTGACCGGTCTAGCGGAGACCGGGGAGCTGTTTTTT. Its translation is CASSLTGLAETGELFF. The entire variable domain, with the rest obtained from reference TRBV5-1 and TRBJ2-2, is as follows: KAGVTQTPRYLIKTRGQQVTLSCSPISGHRSVSWYQQTPGQGLQFLFEYFSETQRNKGNFPGRFSGRQFSNSRSEMNVSTLELGDSALYLCASSLTGLAETGELFFGEGSRLTVL.

A few counts support this clone. The chain links TRBV7-2 to TRBJ2-1; a weak D match, TRBD1 (5 bases). The germline V and J ends were trimmed by 3 bases and 6 bases, with 15 bases remaining between them. CDR3 size: 15 residues. Germline loops: CDR1 SGHTA, CDR2 FQGNSA. DNA of the CDR3: TGTGCCAGCAGCTTCGGGCAGGGAAGTGCCAATGAGCAGTTCTTC. It encodes CASSFGQGSANEQFF.

The chain has TRBV14 and TRBJ2-7, with 7 bases fitting TRBD1. CDR3 length: 14 amino acids. Germline V gene data show CDR1 as SGHDN and CDR2 as FVKESK. V trimming: 3 bases; J trimming: 0 bases; junction bases outside the gene matches: 2. The CDR3 here is CASSQGQSSYEQYV. In nucleotides, the CDR3 is TGTGCCAGCAGCCAGGGACAGAGCTCCTACGAGCAGTACGTC.

This chain links TRBV5-1 with TRBJ1-3; 8 nucleotides line up with TRBD1. V lost 3 bases to trimming and J lost 3 bases; unmatched junction nucleotides: 5. CDR1 and CDR2 (germline): SGHRS, YFSETQ. This CDR3 contains 15 residues. CDR3 sequence reads: CASSSTGDFGNTIYF. The CDR3 DNA follows: TGCGCCAGCAGCTCGACAGGGGATTTTGGAAACACCATATATTTT.

V and J are TRBV28 and TRBJ2-5; 7 bases align to TRBD1. V lost 8 bases to trimming and J lost 0 bases; unmatched junction nucleotides: 3. CDR1 and CDR2 (germline): MDHEN, SYDVKM. The CDR3 runs to 13 residues. This CDR3 reads CASLQGDQETQYF. The CDR3, as DNA: TGTGCCAGCCTTCAGGGGGACCAAGAGACCCAGTACTTC. The variable domain in full, completed from reference TRBV28 and TRBJ2-5, reads DVKVTQSSRYLVKRTGEKVFLECVQDMDHENMFWYRQDPGLGLRLIYFSYDVKMKEKGDIPEGYSVSREKKERFSLILESASTNQTSMYLCASLQGDQETQYFGPGTRLLVL.

V usage is TRBV29-1 and J usage is TRBJ1-2; D may be TRBD1 (6 bases). The CDR3 consists of 11 residues. Germline V gives CDR1 SQVTM, CDR2 ANQGSEA. Trimming left V 6 bases short and J 5 bases short, with 10 bases between. The CDR3 here is CSVSDSYGYTF. CDR3 nucleotides: TGCAGCGTGTCGGACAGTTATGGCTACACCTTC.

This clone showed up just a few times. This chain uses TRBV29-1 with TRBJ1-2; D possibly corresponds to TRBD1 (6 bases). V lost 4 bases to trimming and J lost 7 bases, with 10 bases between them. The germline V gene encodes CDR1 SQVTM and CDR2 ANQGSEA. This CDR3 spans 11 amino acids. Here the CDR3 DNA reads TGCAGCGTTGGTACAGGGCTTGGCTACACCTTC. Translated: CSVGTGLGYTF.

This chain joins TRBV28 and TRBJ1-1, with D unclear. The CDR3 spans 16 residues. Trimming stripped 3 bases from V and 0 bases from J, with 14 bases between. Germline V CDR1 and CDR2: MDHEN, SYDVKM. The CDR3 nucleotides read TGTGCCAGCAGTTTTGGAGGGAGGGTTCTGAACACTGAAGCTTTCTTT. It translates to CASSFGGRVLNTEAFF.

The sample holds one count of this clone. The CDR3 is CAWTKLAGGETQYF. The CDR3 DNA sequence: TGTGCCTGGACCAAACTAGCGGGGGGAGAGACCCAGTACTTC. The chain uses TRBV30 and TRBJ2-5; 12 bases are a match to TRBD2. Germline lookup yields CDR1 GTSNPN and CDR2 SVGIG (reference sequence). V lost 4 bases to trimming and J lost 4 bases; unmatched junction nucleotides: 4. The CDR3 is 14 amino acids.

This clone is medium-sized (0.01 to 0.1%). The gene calls are TRBV10-1 and TRBJ2-1; possibly TRBD2 for D (5 bases). Deletions cut 3 bases from V and 8 bases from J, with 14 bases between. The CDR3 is made up of 14 amino acids. Germline V gene data show CDR1 as WNHNN and CDR2 as SYGVQD (reference sequence). In DNA, the CDR3 is TGCGCCAGCAGTGAATCCGGCAACGGGGATGAGCAGTTCTTC. This codes for CASSESGNGDEQFF.

The genes are TRBV7-9 and TRBJ1-4; possible D gene TRBD1, 5 bases. Between the trimmed V and J ends, which lost 3 bases and 1 base, there was a span of 9 bases. The CDR3 contains 15 residues. Germline CDR1 reads SEHNR; CDR2 reads FQNEAQ (reference sequence). The CDR3 DNA reads TGTGCCAGCAGCTTTATCAGGGAAACTAATGAAAAACTGTTTTTT. Amino acids: CASSFIRETNEKLFF.

At least ten counts were recorded for this clone. The CDR3 coding sequence is TGTGCCAGTAGTAAGACTAGCGGACCCCGCTCCTACGAGCAGTACGTC. It codes for CASSKTSGPRSYEQYV. The chain joins TRBV19 to TRBJ2-7; 9 nucleotides match TRBD2. V was clipped by 4 bases and J by 0 bases; unmatched bases: 7. The CDR3 spans 16 residues. Germline V gives CDR1 LNHDA, CDR2 SQIVND (reference sequence).

The chain links TRBV7-3 to TRBJ2-7; a possible D gene is TRBD1 (6 bases). V lost 4 bases and J lost 3, with 13 bases in between. The length of the CDR3 is 14 residues. CDR1 is SGHTA, CDR2 FQGTGA, per germline. CDR3 in amino acids: CASSYRAGDYEQYF. In DNA, the CDR3 is TGTGCCAGCAGCTACCGGGCAGGGGACTACGAGCAGTACTTC.

This chain uses TRBV11-3 with TRBJ2-3; 13 nucleotides agree with TRBD2. Germline V CDR1 and CDR2: SGHNT, YENEEA. V gave up 3 bases and J gave up 6 bases; unmatched junction bases: 0. The CDR3 loop spans 14 amino acids. The CDR3 bases are TGTGCCAGCAGCTTGGGACTAGCGGGGGATACGCAGTATTTT. Translated: CASSLGLAGDTQYF.

In its sample, this clone was seen once. This rearrangement joins TRBV28 to TRBJ1-6, with 9 bases identical to TRBD1. V shed 4 bases, J shed 7 bases, and the junction held 8 bases outside the gene matches. Germline CDR1 MDHEN, CDR2 SYDVKM. This CDR3 region has 16 residues. The CDR3, as DNA: TGTGCCAGCAGTTCCTTGGACAGGGGTGAGAATTCACCCCTCCACTTT. Amino acid sequence: CASSSLDRGENSPLHF. Full variable domain (rest looked up from reference TRBV28 and TRBJ1-6): DVKVTQSSRYLVKRTGEKVFLECVQDMDHENMFWYRQDPGLGLRLIYFSYDVKMKEKGDIPEGYSVSREKKERFSLILESASTNQTSMYLCASSSLDRGENSPLHFGNGTRLTVT.

The rearrangement joins TRBV30 to TRBJ2-5; weak D call: TRBD2 (7 bases). There are 12 residues in the CDR3. The germline V gene encodes CDR1 GTSNPN and CDR2 SVGIG (reference sequence). Trimming removed 5 bases at V and 6 bases at J, with 13 bases between. CDR3 sequence (DNA): TGTGCCTGGCTAGGGGGAGGGAAGACCCAGTACTTC. Amino acid sequence: CAWLGGGKTQYF. Using reference TRBV30 and TRBJ2-5 for the parts outside the CDR3, the full variable domain is SQTIHQWPATLVQPVGSPLSLECTVEGTSNPNLYWYRQAAGRGLQLLFYSVGIGQISSEVPQNLSASRPQDRQFILSSKKLLLSDSGFYLCAWLGGGKTQYFGPGTRLLVL.

The rearrangement uses TRBV6-2 or TRBV6-3 and TRBJ2-5, with 7 bases aligning to TRBD1. The CDR3 is 13 amino acids. Per germline, CDR1 MNHEY and CDR2 SVGEGT. With V trimmed by 6 bases and J by 4 bases, 5 bases remained unmatched. The CDR3 DNA reads TGTGCCAGCAGCAGGGGGTCGTTAGAGACCCAGTACTTC. Its translation: CASSRGSLETQYF.

CDR3 sequence reads: CASSPDRDRGRDTQYF. CDR3 bases: TGTGCCAGTAGTCCCGACCGGGACAGGGGGAGAGATACGCAGTATTTT. The chain has TRBV19 and TRBJ2-3; 11 bases map to TRBD1. The CDR3 runs to 16 residues. Germline loops: CDR1 LNHDA, CDR2 SQIVND (reference sequence). V was clipped by 5 bases and J by 5 bases; unmatched bases: 9.